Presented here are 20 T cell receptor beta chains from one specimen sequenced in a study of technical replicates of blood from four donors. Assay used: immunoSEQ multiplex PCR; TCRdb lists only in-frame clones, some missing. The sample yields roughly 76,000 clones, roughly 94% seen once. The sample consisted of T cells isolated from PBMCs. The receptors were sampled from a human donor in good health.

CDR3 amino acids: CASSLAQANYGYTF. In DNA form, the CDR3 reads TGTGCCAGCAGCTTAGCACAAGCTAACTATGGCTACACCTTC. This rearrangement joins TRBV11-2 to TRBJ1-2; D unclear. Trimming left V 1 base short and J 0 bases short, with 6 bases between. This CDR3 spans 14 amino acids. Germline V CDR1 and CDR2: SGHAT, FQNNGV.

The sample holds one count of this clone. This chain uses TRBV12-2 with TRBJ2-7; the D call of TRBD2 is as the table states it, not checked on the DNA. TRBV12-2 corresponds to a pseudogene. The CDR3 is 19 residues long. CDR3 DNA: TGTGCAAGTCGTCCAGATGGGAGAGGTGGTTCGATAAGCTCCTACGAGCAGTACTTC. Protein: CASRPDGRGGSISSYEQYF.

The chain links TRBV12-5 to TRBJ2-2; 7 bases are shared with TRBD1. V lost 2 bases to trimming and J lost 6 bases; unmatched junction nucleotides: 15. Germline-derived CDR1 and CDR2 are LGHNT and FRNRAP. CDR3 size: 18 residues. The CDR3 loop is CASGLTPTGTVFPGELFF. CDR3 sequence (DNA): TGTGCTAGTGGTTTGACGCCGACCGGGACAGTGTTCCCCGGGGAGCTGTTTTTT.

CDR3 sequence reads: CASPDGYTF. The CDR3 region has the DNA TGTGCCAGCCCGGATGGCTACACCTTC. The chain carries TRBV7-9 and TRBJ1-2; D not resolved. This CDR3 is built from 9 residues. Per the germline V gene, CDR1 is SEHNR and CDR2 is FQNEAQ (reference sequence). The V and J ends lost 8 bases and 6 bases respectively, with 4 bases between them.

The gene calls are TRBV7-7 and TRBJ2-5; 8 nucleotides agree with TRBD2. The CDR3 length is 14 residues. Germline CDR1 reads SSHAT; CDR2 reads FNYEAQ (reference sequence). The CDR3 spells CASGAGTKQETQYF. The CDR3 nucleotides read TGTGCTAGCGGGGCGGGGACTAAACAAGAGACCCAGTACTTC.

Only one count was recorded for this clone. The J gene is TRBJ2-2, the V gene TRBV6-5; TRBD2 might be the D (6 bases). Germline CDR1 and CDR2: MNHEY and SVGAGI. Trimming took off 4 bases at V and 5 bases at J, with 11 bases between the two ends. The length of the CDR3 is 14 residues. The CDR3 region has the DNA TGTGCCAGCAGTTTTGGCGGGATTACCGGGGAGCTGTTTTTT. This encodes CASSFGGITGELFF.

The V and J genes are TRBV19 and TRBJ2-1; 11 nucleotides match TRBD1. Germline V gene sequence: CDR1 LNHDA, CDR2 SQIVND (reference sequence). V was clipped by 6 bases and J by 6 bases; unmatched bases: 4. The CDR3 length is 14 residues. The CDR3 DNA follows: TGTGCCAGTAGCTGGGGACAGGGGGTCAATGAGCAGTTCTTC. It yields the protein CASSWGQGVNEQFF.

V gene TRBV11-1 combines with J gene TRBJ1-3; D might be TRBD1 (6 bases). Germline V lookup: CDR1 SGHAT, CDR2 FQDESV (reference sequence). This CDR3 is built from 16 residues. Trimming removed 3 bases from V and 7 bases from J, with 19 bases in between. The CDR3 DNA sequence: TGTGCCAGCAGCTTTGTGGAAACAGGGAGTGGCAACACCATATATTTT. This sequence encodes CASSFVETGSGNTIYF.

The CDR3 sequence: CASSELSGPYNEQFF. The CDR3 coding sequence is TGTGCCAGCAGTGAACTTAGCGGGCCCTACAATGAGCAGTTCTTC. The rearrangement uses TRBV6-1 and TRBJ2-1; TRBD2 agrees at 7 bases. Germline assignment: CDR1 MNHNS and CDR2 SASEGT. This CDR3 is 15 amino acids long. Germline trimming cut 2 bases from V and 2 bases from J; bases unmatched to any gene: 3.

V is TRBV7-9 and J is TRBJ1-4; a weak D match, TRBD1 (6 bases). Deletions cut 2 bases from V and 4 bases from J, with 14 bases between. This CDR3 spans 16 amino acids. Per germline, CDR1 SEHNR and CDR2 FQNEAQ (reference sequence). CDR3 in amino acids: CASSLPGTPFNEKLFF. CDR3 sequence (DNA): TGTGCCAGCAGCTTACCCGGGACACCTTTTAATGAAAAACTGTTTTTT.

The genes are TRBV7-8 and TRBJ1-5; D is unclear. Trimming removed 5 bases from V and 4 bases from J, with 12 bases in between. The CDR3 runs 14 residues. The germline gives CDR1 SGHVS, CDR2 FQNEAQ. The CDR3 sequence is CASSGWESNQPQHF. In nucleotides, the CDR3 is TGTGCCAGCAGCGGTTGGGAGAGTAATCAGCCCCAGCATTTT.

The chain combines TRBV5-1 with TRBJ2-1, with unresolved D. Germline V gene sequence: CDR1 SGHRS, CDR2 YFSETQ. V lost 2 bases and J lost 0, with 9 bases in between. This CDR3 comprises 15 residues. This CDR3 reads CASSFRQSSYNEQFF. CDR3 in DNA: TGCGCCAGCAGCTTCAGGCAGAGCTCCTACAATGAGCAGTTCTTC.

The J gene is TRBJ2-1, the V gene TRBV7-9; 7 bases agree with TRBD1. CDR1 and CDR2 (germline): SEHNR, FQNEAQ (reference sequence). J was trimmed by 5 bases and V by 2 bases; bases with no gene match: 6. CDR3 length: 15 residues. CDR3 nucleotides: TGTGCCAGCAGCTTACAACGAGGGGGCCACAATGAGCAGTTCTTC. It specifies CASSLQRGGHNEQFF.

The CDR3 nucleotides read TGTGCCAGCAGCTTGATGGGAGGGGCCGAAGATACGCAGTATTTT. This translates into CASSLMGGAEDTQYF. The chain has TRBV11-3 and TRBJ2-3, with 7 nucleotides matching TRBD2. The germline CDR1 and CDR2 sequences are SGHNT and YENEEA. This CDR3 is 15 amino acids long. V was pared by 3 bases and J by 5 bases, with 8 bases of the junction left unmatched.

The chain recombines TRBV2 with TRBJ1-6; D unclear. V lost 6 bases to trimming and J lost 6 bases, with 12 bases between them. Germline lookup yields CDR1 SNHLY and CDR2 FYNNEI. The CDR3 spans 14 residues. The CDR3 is CASRIRASNSPLHF. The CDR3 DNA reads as TGTGCCAGCAGAATACGAGCTTCTAATTCACCCCTCCACTTT.

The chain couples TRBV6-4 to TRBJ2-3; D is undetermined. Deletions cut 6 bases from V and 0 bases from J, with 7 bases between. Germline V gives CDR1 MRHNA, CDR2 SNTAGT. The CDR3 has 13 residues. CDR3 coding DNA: TGTGCCAGCAGCGGTGCTAGCACAGATACGCAGTATTTT. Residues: CASSGASTDTQYF.

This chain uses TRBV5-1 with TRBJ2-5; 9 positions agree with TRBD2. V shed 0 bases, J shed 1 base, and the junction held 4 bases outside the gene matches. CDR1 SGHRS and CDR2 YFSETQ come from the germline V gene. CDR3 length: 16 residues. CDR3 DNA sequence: TGCGCCAGCAGCTTGGGGCCTAGCGGGGCCCAAGAGACCCAGTACTTC. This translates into CASSLGPSGAQETQYF.

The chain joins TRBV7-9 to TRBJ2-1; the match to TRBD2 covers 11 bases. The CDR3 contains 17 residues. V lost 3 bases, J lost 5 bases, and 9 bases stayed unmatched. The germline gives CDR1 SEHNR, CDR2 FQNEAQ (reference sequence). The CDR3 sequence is CASSFSVLAGGHNEQFF. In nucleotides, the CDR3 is TGTGCCAGCAGCTTTTCGGTTCTAGCGGGAGGCCACAATGAGCAGTTCTTC.

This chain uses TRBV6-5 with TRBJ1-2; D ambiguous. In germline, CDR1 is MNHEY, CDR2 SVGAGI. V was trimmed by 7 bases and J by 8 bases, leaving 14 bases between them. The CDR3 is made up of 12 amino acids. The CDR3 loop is CASTGYSNGYTF. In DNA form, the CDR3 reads TGTGCCAGCACCGGGTACTCGAACGGCTACACCTTC.

CDR3 sequence: CASTPGQGYNNEQFF. DNA for the CDR3: TGCGCCAGCACTCCGGGACAGGGGTATAACAATGAGCAGTTCTTC. The gene calls are TRBV5-1 and TRBJ2-1; TRBD1 matches at 10 bases. Germline assignment: CDR1 SGHRS and CDR2 YFSETQ. This CDR3 has 15 residues. Trimming cost V 6 bases and J 5 bases; bases outside gene matches: 8.